This T cell receptor (beta chain) was sequenced during a study of molecular identifiers for immune sequencing clone quantification. The CDR3 has 15 amino acids. V lost 3 bases and J lost 2, with 12 bases in between. Looked up from germline, CDR1 is MNHEY and CDR2 is SVGEGT. Each CDR3 protein gets one entry after TCRdb re-called the PCR reads with MiXCR. The sample lists tens of thousands of distinct CDR3 sequences; more than 20% were seen once. This clonotype was recorded many times. The chain links TRBV6-2 or TRBV6-3 to TRBJ2-3, with D possibly being TRBD2 (5 bases). Source material: naive CD8+ T cells from blood, with Jurkat cell RNA spiked in. Regarding subset: FACS-sorted CD8+CD4-CCR7+CD45RA+ naive T cells. This receptor was taken from a human donor in good health. Some libraries in this study had Jurkat cell RNA spiked in. DNA of the CDR3: TGTGCCAGCAGTTATCAGCGGATCTACACAGATACGCAGTATTTT. It encodes CASSYQRIYTDTQYF.